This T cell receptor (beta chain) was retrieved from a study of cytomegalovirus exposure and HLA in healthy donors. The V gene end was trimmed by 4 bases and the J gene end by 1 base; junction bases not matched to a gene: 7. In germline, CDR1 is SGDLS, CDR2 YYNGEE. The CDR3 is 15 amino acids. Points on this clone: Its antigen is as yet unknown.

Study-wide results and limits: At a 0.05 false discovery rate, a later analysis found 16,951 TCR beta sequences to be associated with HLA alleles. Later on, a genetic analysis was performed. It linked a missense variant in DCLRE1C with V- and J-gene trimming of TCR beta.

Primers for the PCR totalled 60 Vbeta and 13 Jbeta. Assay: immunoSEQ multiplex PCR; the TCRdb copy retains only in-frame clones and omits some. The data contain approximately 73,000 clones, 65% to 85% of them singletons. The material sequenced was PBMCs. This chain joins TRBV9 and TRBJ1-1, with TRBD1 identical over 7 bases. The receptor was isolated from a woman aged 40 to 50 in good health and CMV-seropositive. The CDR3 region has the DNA TGTGCCAGCAGCAAAACCGGGACAGCGAACACTGAAGCTTTCTTT. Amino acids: CASSKTGTANTEAFF. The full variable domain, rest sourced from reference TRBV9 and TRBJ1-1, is DSGVTQTPKHLITATGQRVTLRCSPRSGDLSVYWYQQSLDQGLQFLIQYYNGEERAKGNILERFSAQQFPDLHSELNLSSLELGDSALYFCASSKTGTANTEAFFGQGTRLTVV.